This T cell receptor beta chain was recovered during a study of OX40 agonist ivuxolimab in advanced cancers. In the study overall: The costimulatory receptor OX40 (CD134) was targeted by ivuxolimab, a fully human IgG2 agonistic monoclonal antibody. Partial responses occurred in three dose-escalation patients, of whom one had hepatocellular carcinoma and two had cutaneous melanoma. The purpose of peripheral TCRbeta sequencing was to test whether ivuxolimab changed TCR sequence diversity and led to clonal T-cell expansion. In the dose-escalation cohort, roughly 82% of patients were male, and the mean age was around 60 years with a range of about 23 to 79. Of the approximately 50 dose-escalation patients, hepatocellular carcinoma was present in around 20, melanoma in around 15, renal cell carcinoma in 9 and head and neck cancer in 9. The monotherapy dose-escalation portion (N of about 49 patients) of the phase I ivuxolimab trial is reported in the paper. Intravenous ivuxolimab was administered to patients every 2 weeks at six dose levels: 0.01, 0.1, 0.3, 1.5, 3 and 10 mg/kg. Patients were allowed to have had prior anti-PD-1, anti-PD-L1 or anti-CTLA-4 therapy, and 30% to 40% of the dose-escalation patients had previously received checkpoint inhibitors.

The trial excluded patients who had a history of autoimmune disease or who were on systemic immunosuppression. Peripheral blood for TCR sequencing was drawn from every dose cohort at baseline, at cycle 4 day 1 and at cycle 7 day 1. Samples were obtained from an open-label, multicenter, first-in-human phase I dose-escalation trial of ivuxolimab. Adults with locally advanced or metastatic melanoma, renal cell carcinoma, hepatocellular carcinoma or head and neck squamous cell carcinoma were enrolled in the trial. Before TCR sequencing, CD4+ T cells and CD8+ T cells from peripheral blood were sorted into separate populations. To sequence the TCRbeta CDR3 region, genomic DNA was isolated from the sorted cells. TCRbeta CDR3 regions were sequenced using the immunoSEQ Assay. Drawn from immuneACCESS, this table holds only the in-frame rearrangements with V and J called that TCRdb kept. Clones are partly lost; checked studies trace under half to an unresolved V gene and leave the rest unexplained. The sample contains about 140,000 clones, 75% to 95% of them found a single time. Jointly, the top ten make up roughly 0.99% of the sample.

Including cysteine and phenylalanine, the CDR3 has 15 amino acids. Just the 45-base CDR3 DNA is kept, in frame starting at base 1. From V the trimming removes 0 bases and from J it removes 4 bases, while the gene matches leave 2 bases of the junction unaccounted for. The germline V gene specifies SGDLS as CDR1 and YYNGEE as CDR2. Broad study findings and their caveats: Which antigens the clonally expanded peripheral T cells were specific for was not determined. Clonal expansion of both CD4+ and CD8+ blood T cells was observed from baseline to week 6 at doses 0.1 to 3.0 mg/kg. In the 0.1-3.0 mg/kg groups, partial responders were among the patients with the lowest normalized peripheral clonal expansion, particularly in CD8+ T cells. Low levels of normalized T-cell clonal expansion were also shown by some nonresponding patients. After ivuxolimab, expanded clones were on average more numerous among CD8+ T cells than among CD4+ T cells.

Details on this clone: Its cognate antigen has yet to be identified. Qualities for individual bases were not recorded, and no much larger clone is one base off. In the same sample, other DNA sequences code for this CDR3.

The origin of this receptor is an adult with an advanced solid tumor such as melanoma, head and neck, liver or kidney cancer. This chain is built from TRBV9 and TRBJ2-1, with TRBD2 identical over 9 junction bases. The material was CD4+ or CD8+ T cells sorted from blood, obtained in a trial of the OX40 agonist ivuxolimab. The bases are TGTGCCAGCAGCGTAGTTAGCGGGAGTTACAATGAGCAGTTCTTC. Its product reads: CASSVVSGSYNEQFF.